This T cell receptor (beta chain) was sequenced during a study of radiation and T cells in renal cell carcinoma. Study-level results: Without pretreatment biopsies, baseline tumor clonotype presence was undetermined.

Details on this clone: Antigen: not known.

Documented time point: blood 2 weeks post-SBRT. Treatment described: 15 Gy SBRT to primary tumor, nephrectomy 4 weeks later. Serial blood draws occurred at baseline and 2 and 4 weeks post-SBRT. The method was immunoSEQ multiplex PCR; TCRdb's version includes in-frame clones alone and lacks a portion of them. The sample lists about 130,000 clones; more than 75% were seen once. V gave up 8 bases and J gave up 5 bases, with 15 bases separating them. Looked up from germline, CDR1 is SNHLY and CDR2 is FYNNEI. This CDR3 spans 14 amino acids. The J gene is TRBJ2-2, the V gene TRBV2; D is possibly TRBD1 or TRBD2 (5 bases each). The material was blood, obtained from a patient whose treatment included radiotherapy and nephrectomy. The clonotype comes from a woman in her sixties or seventies with renal cell carcinoma. The CDR3 DNA follows: TGTGCCAGCCGTTTGAGGGGTGGGACCGGGGAGCTGTTTTTT. It codes for CASRLRGGTGELFF.